These T cell receptor beta chains were read from a single sample in a study of early T cells in non-severe SARS-CoV-2 infection. TCRdb reprocessed the 5' RACE reads with MiXCR, giving one entry per CDR3 protein. Of more than 35,000 distinct CDR3 sequences in the sample, roughly 5.3% were seen once. Material: whole blood. These receptors were taken from an adult who was a healthcare worker with PCR-confirmed SARS-CoV-2 infection or an uninfected control (not recorded which). Both conserved end residues are part of each CDR3. The order of the fields is D gene, J gene, V gene, clone size, CDR3 protein, CDR3 DNA. A D gene is named only where the DNA matches it firmly. Expanded clones get a size class; other rows say once, few or many, or leave the size out.

>TRBD2|TRBJ2-2|TRBV25-1|many
CASSDLPATSGGKNTGELFF
TGTGCCAGCAGTGATCTCCCCGCAACGAGCGGGGGGAAGAACACCGGGGAGCTGTTTTTT
>TRBD2|TRBJ2-5|TRBV27|few
CASSPLAGIQETQYF
TGTGCCAGCAGTCCCCTAGCGGGTATCCAAGAGACCCAGTACTTC
>-|TRBJ1-2|TRBV30|many
CAWSQLYGYTF
TGTGCCTGGTCGCAGCTCTATGGCTACACCTTC
>-|TRBJ1-1|TRBV27|many
CASSFLTGNTEAFF
TGTGCCAGCAGTTTTCTGACAGGGAACACTGAAGCTTTCTTT
>-|TRBJ2-1|TRBV3-1|many
CASSQAVNEQFF
TGTGCCAGCAGCCAAGCTGTCAATGAGCAGTTCTTC
>-|TRBJ1-4|TRBV20-1|many
CSARNAETNEKLFF
TGCAGTGCTAGAAACGCCGAAACTAATGAAAAACTGTTTTTT
>-|TRBJ1-5|TRBV19|many
CASRGGYSNQPQHF
TGTGCCAGTAGGGGAGGTTATAGCAATCAGCCCCAGCATTTT
>-|TRBJ2-1|TRBV6-5|many
CASSPGDLGNEQFF
TGTGCCAGCAGTCCCGGGGACCTGGGCAATGAGCAGTTCTTC
>-|TRBJ2-7|TRBV3-1|-
CASSQGRTWSEQYF
TGTGCCAGCAGCCAAGGCCGGACATGGTCCGAGCAGTACTTC
>-|TRBJ1-2|TRBV20-1|many
CSARDSGRGTYGYTF
TGCAGTGCTAGAGATTCGGGACGGGGAACTTATGGCTACACCTTC
>-|TRBJ1-5|TRBV10-2|many
CASSQGRDQPQHF
TGCGCCAGCAGTCAGGGCAGGGATCAGCCCCAGCATTTT
>TRBD2|TRBJ2-1|TRBV4-1|few
CASSQLGLAGSYNEQFF
TGCGCCAGCAGCCAACTGGGACTAGCGGGCTCCTACAATGAGCAGTTCTTC
>TRBD2|TRBJ2-3|TRBV27|many
CASSPVDSSGPTDTQYF
TGTGCCAGCAGTCCCGTAGATTCTAGCGGCCCCACAGATACGCAGTATTTT
>TRBD2|TRBJ2-7|TRBV20-1|many
CSAAPQLAGEVSYEQYF
TGCAGTGCCGCCCCTCAATTAGCGGGAGAGGTCTCCTACGAGCAGTACTTC
>-|TRBJ1-3|TRBV10-3|many
CAISEYQGPGNTIYF
TGTGCCATCAGTGAGTACCAGGGGCCTGGAAACACCATATATTTT
>TRBD1|TRBJ2-7|TRBV20-1|many
CSARSDPGTGEAEQYF
TGCAGTGCTAGATCTGACCCTGGGACAGGGGAAGCCGAGCAGTACTTC
>-|TRBJ2-5|TRBV9|many
CASSVGVGSQETQYF
TGTGCCAGCAGCGTGGGCGTAGGGAGCCAAGAGACCCAGTACTTC
>-|TRBJ2-1|TRBV6-5|few
CASSYSPQGEQFF
TGTGCCAGCAGTTACTCCCCCCAAGGGGAGCAGTTCTTC
>-|TRBJ2-5|TRBV20-1|many
CSARVGVTQETQYF
TGCAGTGCTAGAGTAGGAGTTACCCAAGAGACCCAGTACTTC
>-|TRBJ1-1|TRBV2|few
CASSVFWPGNTEAFF
TGTGCCAGCAGTGTCTTTTGGCCGGGGAACACTGAAGCTTTCTTT
>TRBD1|TRBJ2-7|TRBV12-5|many
CASGGTGGSYEQYF
TGTGCTAGTGGTGGGACAGGGGGTTCCTACGAGCAGTACTTC
>TRBD1|TRBJ1-1|TRBV5-4|-
CASSFSGTGLNTEAFF
TGTGCCAGCAGCTTCTCTGGGACAGGACTGAACACTGAAGCTTTCTTT